One and the same sample provided the 23 T cell receptor beta chains below, sequenced in a study of untreated major depressive disorder (dated by TCRdb to the late 2010s). Library preparation employed the immunoSEQ multiplex PCR assay. TCRdb carries this immuneACCESS record with in-frame sequences only. Its versions omit some clonotypes, under half of them owing to an unresolved V gene in the studies checked, with the rest unexplained. The sample contains 15,000 to 20,000 clones, more than 75% of them found a single time. The ten largest clonotypes hold roughly 0.82% of the sample. The sample taken for sequencing was CD4+ T cells from PBMCs. These receptor sequences come from a woman in her 30s in good health.

V and J are TRBV7-2 and TRBJ2-7; 8 nucleotides line up with TRBD2. Germline V lookup: CDR1 SGHTA, CDR2 FQGNSA. Losses at the gene ends were 6 bases for V and 1 base for J; bases not matched to a gene: 5. This CDR3 contains 14 residues. The DNA of the CDR3 is TGTGCCAGCAGTCGCGGACTAGCTTCCTACGAGCAGTACTTC. Its protein product is CASSRGLASYEQYF.

The chain couples TRBV4-1 to TRBJ1-5, with a tentative D call TRBD1 (6 bases). CDR3 length equals 16 residues. Trimming pared 0 bases from V and 2 bases from J, leaving 11 bases between. Germline V lookup: CDR1 MGHRA, CDR2 YSYEKL. The CDR3 sequence: CASSQDGGLGNQPQHF. DNA of the CDR3: TGCGCCAGCAGCCAAGATGGGGGCCTGGGCAATCAGCCCCAGCATTTT.

The rearrangement uses TRBV4-1 and TRBJ2-1, with D unresolved. Trimming left V 2 bases short and J 5 bases short, with 13 bases between. Germline V gene sequence: CDR1 MGHRA, CDR2 YSYEKL. The CDR3 has 15 amino acids. CDR3 protein: CASSQRIYDNNEQFF. CDR3 coding DNA: TGCGCCAGCAGCCAACGAATTTATGATAACAATGAGCAGTTCTTC.

The chain links TRBV28 to TRBJ1-6, with 8 bases lining up with TRBD1. The J segment lost 5 bases and the V segment lost 8 bases, leaving 5 bases of the junction unmatched. Germline lookup yields CDR1 MDHEN and CDR2 SYDVKM. The CDR3 extends over 14 amino acids. The CDR3 DNA reads TGTGCCAGCGTGGGACAGGACGATAATTCACCCCTCCACTTT. Amino acid sequence: CASVGQDDNSPLHF.

V gene TRBV6-5 combines with J gene TRBJ2-5; 8 bases map to TRBD1. V shed 2 bases, J shed 0 bases, and the junction held 5 bases outside the gene matches. The CDR3 totals 16 residues. Per the germline V gene, CDR1 is MNHEY and CDR2 is SVGAGI. The CDR3, as DNA: TGTGCCAGCAGTTACGGAGGGACAGGTTACCAAGAGACCCAGTACTTC. The encoded protein is CASSYGGTGYQETQYF.

This clone was observed once. The chain employs TRBV19 and TRBJ2-5; no firm D call. The CDR3 has 13 residues. V lost 4 bases and J lost 1, with 7 bases in between. The germline V gene has CDR1 LNHDA and CDR2 SQIVND (reference sequence). CDR3: CASSTHRQETQYF. For the CDR3, the DNA is TGTGCCAGTAGTACACACCGCCAAGAGACCCAGTACTTC.

The chain links TRBV7-9 to TRBJ2-7; 8 bases map to TRBD1. Germline V gene data show CDR1 as SEHNR and CDR2 as FQNEAQ (reference sequence). The CDR3 is 15 residues long. After removal of 6 bases from V and 2 bases from J, the junction contained 9 bases not matched to a gene. CDR3 region: CASSFDRGQAYEQYF. DNA for the CDR3: TGTGCCAGCAGTTTCGACAGGGGCCAAGCCTACGAGCAGTACTTC.

The V call is TRBV4-1, the J call TRBJ2-7, with 9 nucleotides matching TRBD1. There are 15 residues in the CDR3. Trimming took 1 base from V and 6 from J; bases not matched to a gene: 7. Germline CDR1 and CDR2: MGHRA and YSYEKL. CDR3 amino acids: CASSQAGDRVGEQYF. The CDR3 nucleotides are TGCGCCAGCAGCCAAGCCGGGGACAGGGTCGGCGAGCAGTACTTC.

The chain joins TRBV5-1 to TRBJ2-2; 8 nucleotides match TRBD1. CDR3 size: 16 residues. Trimming cost V 0 bases and J 4 bases; bases outside gene matches: 5. Germline-derived CDR1 and CDR2 are SGHRS and YFSETQ. In DNA form, the CDR3 reads TGCGCCAGCAGCTTGGGGACAGGGACCTTCACCGGGGAGCTGTTTTTT. Amino acid sequence: CASSLGTGTFTGELFF.

The chain uses TRBV28 and TRBJ2-7; TRBD1 aligns across 11 bases. Looked up from germline, CDR1 is MDHEN and CDR2 is SYDVKM. This CDR3 comprises 14 residues. V lost 6 bases to trimming and J lost 7 bases; unmatched junction nucleotides: 8. CDR3 bases: TGTGCCAGCAGGCTAGGACAGGGGGCGCGTGAGCAGTACTTC. Translation: CASRLGQGAREQYF.

This chain's CDR3 is CASTLRGLDSPLHF. CDR3 in DNA: TGTGCCAGCACCTTACGGGGGCTTGATTCACCCCTCCACTTT. V usage is TRBV6-6 and J usage is TRBJ1-6, with D maybe TRBD1 (6 bases). Germline CDR1 MNHNY, CDR2 SVGAGI (reference sequence). CDR3 size: 14 residues. The V and J ends lost 7 bases and 8 bases respectively, with 15 bases between them.

This clone was counted once. The rearrangement links TRBV5-1 to TRBJ2-7; D gene unclear. This CDR3 has 15 residues. Germline V CDR1 and CDR2: SGHRS, YFSETQ. Trimming took 0 bases from V and 0 from J, leaving 10 bases between them. This chain's CDR3 is CASSLGGRNSYEQYF. CDR3 nucleotides: TGCGCCAGCAGCTTGGGCGGACGGAACTCCTACGAGCAGTACTTC.

This clone was counted a single time. This chain joins TRBV6-6 and TRBJ1-6, with 8 positions matching TRBD1. CDR3 length equals 14 residues. CDR1 is MNHNY, CDR2 SVGAGI, per germline (reference sequence). V was pared by 5 bases and J by 8 bases, with 5 bases of the junction left unmatched. As DNA, the CDR3 is TGTGCCAGCAGTGTTCAGGGGGCATATTCACCCCTCCACTTT. It specifies CASSVQGAYSPLHF.

The chain employs TRBV30 and TRBJ1-5, with D possibly being TRBD1 (5 bases). The V gene lost 5 bases and the J gene lost 6 bases, with 11 bases spanning the gap. This CDR3 is 12 amino acids long. Germline loops: CDR1 GTSNPN, CDR2 SVGIG (reference sequence). The CDR3 is CAWSRDGQPQHF. The CDR3 DNA reads TGTGCCTGGTCCCGGGACGGTCAGCCCCAGCATTTT.

V is TRBV2 and J is TRBJ1-5, with 7 bases fitting TRBD1. This CDR3 is 14 amino acids long. With V trimmed by 8 bases and J by 5 bases, 9 bases remained unmatched. The germline V gene has CDR1 SNHLY and CDR2 FYNNEI. The CDR3 DNA reads TGTGCCAGCCAGGGTGGGGACAGATATCAGCCCCAGCATTTT. Translation: CASQGGDRYQPQHF.

J is TRBJ1-4 and V is TRBV6-1; tentative D call: TRBD1 (5 bases). The CDR3 length is 14 residues. V was clipped by 6 bases and J by 3 bases, with 11 bases between them. The germline gives CDR1 MNHNS, CDR2 SASEGT. The CDR3 sequence: CASSRGAANEKLFF. Written as DNA, the CDR3 is TGTGCCAGCAGCAGAGGGGCGGCTAATGAAAAACTGTTTTTT.

The chain combines TRBV29-1 with TRBJ1-1; D unclear. Germline values: CDR1 SQVTM, CDR2 ANQGSEA. Trimming cost V 4 bases and J 6 bases, with 9 bases left between them. The CDR3 runs 11 residues. This CDR3 reads CSVASSSEAFF. CDR3 DNA: TGCAGCGTTGCGTCTAGCTCTGAAGCTTTCTTT.

The chain carries TRBV6-5 and TRBJ2-1; TRBD2 aligns across 7 bases. The CDR3 is 14 residues long. V was clipped by 6 bases and J by 5 bases; unmatched bases: 7. Germline lookup yields CDR1 MNHEY and CDR2 SVGAGI. The CDR3 protein is CASRTLADNNEQFF. The DNA for the CDR3 is TGTGCCAGCAGAACGCTAGCGGATAACAATGAGCAGTTCTTC.

The V call is TRBV30, the J call TRBJ2-3; no clear D. There are 13 residues in the CDR3. Germline assignment: CDR1 GTSNPN and CDR2 SVGIG (reference sequence). V was trimmed by 7 bases and J by 1 base, leaving 12 bases between them. This CDR3 reads CASTRRGTDTQYF. The CDR3 DNA sequence: TGTGCCTCTACTCGTAGAGGCACAGATACGCAGTATTTT.

This rearrangement joins TRBV10-3 to TRBJ2-7; 13 positions match TRBD2. The V and J ends lost 10 bases and 5 bases, in that order; junction bases with no gene match: 11. The CDR3 sequence is 15 residues long. Germline V CDR1 and CDR2: ENHRY, SYGVKD. CDR3 nucleotides: TGTGCCACGCTACTAGCGGGAGGGCCTGGGGACGAGCAGTACTTC. Its protein is CATLLAGGPGDEQYF.

This clone was recorded only once. V is TRBV2 and J is TRBJ2-3; possibly TRBD2 for D (5 bases). CDR1 SNHLY and CDR2 FYNNEI come from the germline V gene. The CDR3 is 16 amino acids. V lost 3 bases, J lost 7 bases, and 20 bases lay in between. CDR3 loop: CASSETTLNPSNTQYF. DNA for the CDR3: TGTGCCAGCAGTGAGACTACCCTAAACCCATCAAATACGCAGTATTTT.

The chain links TRBV11-2 to TRBJ2-7, with 7 nucleotides matching TRBD2. Looked up from germline, CDR1 is SGHAT and CDR2 is FQNNGV. V lost 3 bases, J lost 5 bases, and 7 bases stayed unmatched. The CDR3 has 14 residues. Written as DNA, the CDR3 is TGTGCCAGCAGCTTCAGCCTAGCGGCGAACGAGCAGTACTTC. As protein: CASSFSLAANEQYF.

The rearrangement joins TRBV18 to TRBJ1-2, with D possibly TRBD1 on 5 matching bases. The germline V gene has CDR1 KGHSH and CDR2 LQKENI. V gave up 3 bases and J gave up 7 bases, with 18 bases separating them. The CDR3 has 15 amino acids. The CDR3, as DNA: TGTGCCAGCTCACCGGGGGTGGGAGACGTGAGTGGCTACACCTTC. This sequence encodes CASSPGVGDVSGYTF.